This T cell receptor beta chain was documented in a study of long-term antiretroviral therapy in people with HIV. Version v3.0 of the immunoSEQ assay ran at survey level. Here immunoSEQ multiplex PCR was the method, and the copy in TCRdb shows in-frame clones only, minus some. The sample includes 30,000 to 40,000 clones, 80% to 90% of them seen just once. V gave up 0 bases and J gave up 2 bases, with 7 bases separating them. Germline V gene lookup returns CDR1 SQVTM and CDR2 ANQGSEA. The CDR3 runs 13 residues. The source of this sequence is a man younger than 35 with HIV. The chain has TRBV29-1 and TRBJ1-2, with D unresolved. Source: unsorted PBMCs, taken 0.4 years before starting antiretroviral therapy. The CDR3 DNA sequence: TGCAGCGTTGAAGAGGGATCCAACTATGGCTACACCTTC. Its translation: CSVEEGSNYGYTF.